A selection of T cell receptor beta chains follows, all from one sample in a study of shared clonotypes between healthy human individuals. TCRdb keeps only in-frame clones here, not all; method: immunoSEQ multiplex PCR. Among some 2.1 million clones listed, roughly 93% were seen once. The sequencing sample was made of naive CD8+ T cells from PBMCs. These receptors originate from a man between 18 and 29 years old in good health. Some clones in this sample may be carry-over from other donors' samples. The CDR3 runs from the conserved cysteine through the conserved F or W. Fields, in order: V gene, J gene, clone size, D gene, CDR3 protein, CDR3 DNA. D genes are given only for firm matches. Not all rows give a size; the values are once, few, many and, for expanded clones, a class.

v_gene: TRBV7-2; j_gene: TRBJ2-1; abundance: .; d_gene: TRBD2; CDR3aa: CASSLEVLAEDGNEQFF; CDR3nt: TGTGCCAGCAGCCTAGAGGTCCTAGCGGAGGACGGTAATGAGCAGTTCTTC
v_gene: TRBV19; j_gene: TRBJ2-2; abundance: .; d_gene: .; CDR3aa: CASSTLRELFF; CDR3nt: TGTGCCAGTAGTACCCTCCGGGAGCTGTTTTTT
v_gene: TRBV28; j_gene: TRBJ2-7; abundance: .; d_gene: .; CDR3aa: CASTPGTVRSYEQYF; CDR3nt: TGTGCCAGCACCCCCGGGACGGTACGTTCCTACGAGCAGTACTTC
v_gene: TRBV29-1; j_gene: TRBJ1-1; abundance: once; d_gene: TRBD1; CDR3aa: CSVSDRRNTEAFF; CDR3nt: TGCAGCGTTTCGGACAGGCGGAACACTGAAGCTTTCTTT
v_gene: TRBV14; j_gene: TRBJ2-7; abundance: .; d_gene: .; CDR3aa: CASSQGGAYEQYF; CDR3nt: TGTGCCAGCAGCCAGGGCGGGGCCTACGAGCAGTACTTC
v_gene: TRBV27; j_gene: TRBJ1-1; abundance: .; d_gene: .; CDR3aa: CASSWGPNTEAFF; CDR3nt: TGTGCCAGCAGTTGGGGCCCGAACACTGAAGCTTTCTTT
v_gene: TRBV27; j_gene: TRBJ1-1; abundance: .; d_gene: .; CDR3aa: CASSLVAYTMNTEAFF; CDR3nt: TGTGCCAGCAGTTTAGTGGCGTACACCATGAACACTGAAGCTTTCTTT
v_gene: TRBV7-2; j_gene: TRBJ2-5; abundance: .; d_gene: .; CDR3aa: CASSFLFETQYF; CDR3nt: TGTGCCAGCAGCTTTCTTTTTGAGACCCAGTACTTC
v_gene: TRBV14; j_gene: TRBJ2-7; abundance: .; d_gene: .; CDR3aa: CASSRRDQAYEQYF; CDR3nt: TGTGCCAGCAGCCGCCGGGACCAAGCCTACGAGCAGTACTTC
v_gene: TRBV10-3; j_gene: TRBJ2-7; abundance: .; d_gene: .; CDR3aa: CAISPSVSGISYEQYF; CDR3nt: TGTGCCATCAGTCCCTCAGTTTCAGGGATCTCCTACGAGCAGTACTTC
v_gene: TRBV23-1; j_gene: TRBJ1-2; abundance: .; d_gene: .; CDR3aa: CASNAARPFYGYTF; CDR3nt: TGCGCCAGCAACGCTGCGCGGCCATTCTATGGCTACACCTTC
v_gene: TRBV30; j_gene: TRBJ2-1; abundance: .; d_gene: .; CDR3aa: CAWSSEYNEQFF; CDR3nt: TGTGCCTGGAGTTCCGAATACAATGAGCAGTTCTTC
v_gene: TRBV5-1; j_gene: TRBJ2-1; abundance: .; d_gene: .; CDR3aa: CASSLARGSYNEQFF; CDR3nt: TGCGCCAGCAGCTTAGCTCGGGGCTCCTACAATGAGCAGTTCTTC
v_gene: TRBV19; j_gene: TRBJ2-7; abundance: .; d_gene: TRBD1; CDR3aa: CASSTTGTGTLEFPYEQYF; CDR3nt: TGTGCCAGTAGTACTACCGGGACAGGGACTTTGGAATTCCCCTACGAGCAGTACTTC
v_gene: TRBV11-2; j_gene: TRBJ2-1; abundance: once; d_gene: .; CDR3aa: CASSPTPTSSYEQFF; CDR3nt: TGTGCCAGCAGCCCAACCCCAACTAGCAGCTATGAGCAGTTCTTC
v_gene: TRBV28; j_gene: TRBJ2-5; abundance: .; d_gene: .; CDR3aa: CASSWASEGTAGNQETQYF; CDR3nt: TGTGCCAGCAGTTGGGCGTCGGAGGGGACAGCCGGGAATCAAGAGACCCAGTACTTC
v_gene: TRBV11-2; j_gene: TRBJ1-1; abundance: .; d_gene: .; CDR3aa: CASSSMGMNTEAFF; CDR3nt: TGTGCCAGCAGCTCGATGGGGATGAACACTGAAGCTTTCTTT
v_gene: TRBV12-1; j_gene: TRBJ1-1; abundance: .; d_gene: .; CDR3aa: CASSRPGQGMGAFF; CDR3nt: TGTGCCAGCAGTCGCCCGGGACAGGGAATGGGGGCTTTCTTT
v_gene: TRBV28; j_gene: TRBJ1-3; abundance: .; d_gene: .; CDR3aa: CASSFRNSGNTIYF; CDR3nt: TGTGCCAGCAGTTTTAGAAACTCTGGAAACACCATATATTTT
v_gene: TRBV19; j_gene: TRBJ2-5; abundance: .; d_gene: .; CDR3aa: CASSTGMRETQYF; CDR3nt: TGTGCCAGTAGTACAGGGATGCGGGAGACCCAGTACTTC
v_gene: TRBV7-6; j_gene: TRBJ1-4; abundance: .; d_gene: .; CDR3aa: CASSLASGGGLSTNEKLFF; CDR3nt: TGTGCCAGCAGCTTAGCGAGCGGGGGTGGCCTTTCAACTAATGAAAAACTGTTTTTT
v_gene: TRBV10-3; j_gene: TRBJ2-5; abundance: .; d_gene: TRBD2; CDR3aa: CAISIAGGPGETQYF; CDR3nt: TGTGCCATCAGTATAGCGGGAGGGCCGGGAGAGACCCAGTACTTC
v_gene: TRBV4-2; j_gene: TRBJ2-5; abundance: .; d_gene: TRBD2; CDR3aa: CASSQVLERGETQYF; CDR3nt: TGTGCCAGCAGCCAAGTGTTGGAGCGGGGGGAGACCCAGTACTTC
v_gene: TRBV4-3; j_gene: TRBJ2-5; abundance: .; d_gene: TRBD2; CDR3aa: CASSQFSGRVTYQETQYF; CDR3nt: TGCGCCAGCAGCCAATTTAGCGGGAGGGTCACTTACCAAGAGACCCAGTACTTC
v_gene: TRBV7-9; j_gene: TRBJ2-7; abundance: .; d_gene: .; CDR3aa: CASSVTGPDAYEQYF; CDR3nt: TGTGCCAGCAGCGTTACGGGACCGGACGCCTACGAGCAGTACTTC
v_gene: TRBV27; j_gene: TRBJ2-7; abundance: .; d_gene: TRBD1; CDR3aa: CASSPDGTGRYEQYF; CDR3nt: TGTGCCAGCAGTCCAGATGGGACAGGGAGATACGAGCAGTACTTC
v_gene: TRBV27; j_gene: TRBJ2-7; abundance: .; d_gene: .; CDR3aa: CASSLAGQTYEQYF; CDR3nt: TGTGCCAGCAGTTTAGCGGGACAGACCTACGAGCAGTACTTC
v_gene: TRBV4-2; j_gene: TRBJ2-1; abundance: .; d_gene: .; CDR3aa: CASSPGTGSSSYNEQFF; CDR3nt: TGTGCCAGCAGCCCAGGGACTGGCAGCAGCTCCTACAATGAGCAGTTCTTC
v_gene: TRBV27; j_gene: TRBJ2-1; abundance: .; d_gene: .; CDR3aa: CASSPDTTDEQFF; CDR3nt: TGTGCCAGCAGTCCTGACACTACAGATGAGCAGTTCTTC
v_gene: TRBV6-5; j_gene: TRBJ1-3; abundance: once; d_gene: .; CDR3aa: CASSPGIRSGNTIYF; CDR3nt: TGTGCCAGCAGCCCTGGAATTCGCTCTGGAAACACCATATATTTT
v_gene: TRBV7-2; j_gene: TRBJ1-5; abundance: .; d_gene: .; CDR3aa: CASSLFDGNQPQHF; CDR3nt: TGTGCCAGCAGCTTATTCGACGGGAATCAGCCCCAGCATTTT
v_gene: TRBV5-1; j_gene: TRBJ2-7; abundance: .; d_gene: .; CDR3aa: CASSIDSGQEQYF; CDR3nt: TGCGCCAGCAGCATCGACAGCGGCCAGGAGCAGTACTTC
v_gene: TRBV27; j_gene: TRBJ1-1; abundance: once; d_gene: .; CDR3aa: CASSYAGGNTEAFF; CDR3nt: TGTGCCAGCAGTTACGCTGGGGGAAACACTGAAGCTTTCTTT
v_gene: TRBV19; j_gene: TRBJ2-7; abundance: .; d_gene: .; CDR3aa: CASSIWVVGSYEQYF; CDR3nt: TGTGCCAGTAGTATATGGGTCGTCGGCTCCTACGAGCAGTACTTC
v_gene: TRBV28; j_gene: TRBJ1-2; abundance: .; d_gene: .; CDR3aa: CASIETNTNSNYGYTF; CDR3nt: TGTGCCAGCATCGAAACCAACACGAACTCTAACTATGGCTACACCTTC
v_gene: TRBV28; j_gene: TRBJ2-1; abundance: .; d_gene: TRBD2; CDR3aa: CASSSVLAGVLNEQFF; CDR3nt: TGTGCCAGCAGCTCTGTTCTAGCGGGAGTACTCAATGAGCAGTTCTTC
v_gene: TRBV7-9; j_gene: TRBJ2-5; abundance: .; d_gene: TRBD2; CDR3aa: CASSSSGSLQETQYF; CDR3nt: TGTGCCAGCAGCTCTAGCGGGTCCCTCCAAGAGACCCAGTACTTC
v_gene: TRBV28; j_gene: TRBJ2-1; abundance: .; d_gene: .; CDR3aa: CASSLSVTRQFF; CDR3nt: TGTGCCAGCAGTTTATCTGTGACCCGGCAGTTCTTC
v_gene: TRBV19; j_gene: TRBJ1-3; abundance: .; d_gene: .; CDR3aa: CASTDQGRSGNTIYF; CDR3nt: TGTGCCAGTACAGACCAAGGGCGCTCTGGAAACACCATATATTTT
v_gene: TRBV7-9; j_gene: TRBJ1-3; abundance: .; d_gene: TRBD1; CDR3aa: CASSLHDRGGNSGNTIYF; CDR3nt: TGTGCCAGCAGCTTACACGACAGGGGAGGGAACTCTGGAAACACCATATATTTT
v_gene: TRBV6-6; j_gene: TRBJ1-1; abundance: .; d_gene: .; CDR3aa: CASSSESAAAFF; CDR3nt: TGTGCCAGCAGTTCAGAAAGTGCCGCGGCTTTCTTT
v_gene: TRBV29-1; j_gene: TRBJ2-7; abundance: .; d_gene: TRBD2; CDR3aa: CSVVTSGRADSSYEQYF; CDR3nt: TGCAGCGTTGTCACTAGCGGGAGGGCCGACAGCTCCTACGAGCAGTACTTC
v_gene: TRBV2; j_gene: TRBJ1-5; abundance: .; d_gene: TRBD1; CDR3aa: CASREGAQPQHF; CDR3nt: TGTGCCAGCAGGGAGGGGGCCCAGCCCCAGCATTTT
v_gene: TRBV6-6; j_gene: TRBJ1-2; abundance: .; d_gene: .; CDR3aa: CASSYSDAAGDGYTF; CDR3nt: TGTGCCAGCAGTTATTCCGACGCGGCGGGGGATGGCTACACCTTC
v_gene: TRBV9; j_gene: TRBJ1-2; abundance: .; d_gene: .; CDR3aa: CASSPSWGASWGYTF; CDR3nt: TGTGCCAGCAGCCCCTCTTGGGGGGCTAGTTGGGGCTACACCTTC
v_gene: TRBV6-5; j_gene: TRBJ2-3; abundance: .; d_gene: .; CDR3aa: CASSLDAYTQYF; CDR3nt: TGTGCCAGCAGTCTGGACGCGTATACGCAGTATTTT